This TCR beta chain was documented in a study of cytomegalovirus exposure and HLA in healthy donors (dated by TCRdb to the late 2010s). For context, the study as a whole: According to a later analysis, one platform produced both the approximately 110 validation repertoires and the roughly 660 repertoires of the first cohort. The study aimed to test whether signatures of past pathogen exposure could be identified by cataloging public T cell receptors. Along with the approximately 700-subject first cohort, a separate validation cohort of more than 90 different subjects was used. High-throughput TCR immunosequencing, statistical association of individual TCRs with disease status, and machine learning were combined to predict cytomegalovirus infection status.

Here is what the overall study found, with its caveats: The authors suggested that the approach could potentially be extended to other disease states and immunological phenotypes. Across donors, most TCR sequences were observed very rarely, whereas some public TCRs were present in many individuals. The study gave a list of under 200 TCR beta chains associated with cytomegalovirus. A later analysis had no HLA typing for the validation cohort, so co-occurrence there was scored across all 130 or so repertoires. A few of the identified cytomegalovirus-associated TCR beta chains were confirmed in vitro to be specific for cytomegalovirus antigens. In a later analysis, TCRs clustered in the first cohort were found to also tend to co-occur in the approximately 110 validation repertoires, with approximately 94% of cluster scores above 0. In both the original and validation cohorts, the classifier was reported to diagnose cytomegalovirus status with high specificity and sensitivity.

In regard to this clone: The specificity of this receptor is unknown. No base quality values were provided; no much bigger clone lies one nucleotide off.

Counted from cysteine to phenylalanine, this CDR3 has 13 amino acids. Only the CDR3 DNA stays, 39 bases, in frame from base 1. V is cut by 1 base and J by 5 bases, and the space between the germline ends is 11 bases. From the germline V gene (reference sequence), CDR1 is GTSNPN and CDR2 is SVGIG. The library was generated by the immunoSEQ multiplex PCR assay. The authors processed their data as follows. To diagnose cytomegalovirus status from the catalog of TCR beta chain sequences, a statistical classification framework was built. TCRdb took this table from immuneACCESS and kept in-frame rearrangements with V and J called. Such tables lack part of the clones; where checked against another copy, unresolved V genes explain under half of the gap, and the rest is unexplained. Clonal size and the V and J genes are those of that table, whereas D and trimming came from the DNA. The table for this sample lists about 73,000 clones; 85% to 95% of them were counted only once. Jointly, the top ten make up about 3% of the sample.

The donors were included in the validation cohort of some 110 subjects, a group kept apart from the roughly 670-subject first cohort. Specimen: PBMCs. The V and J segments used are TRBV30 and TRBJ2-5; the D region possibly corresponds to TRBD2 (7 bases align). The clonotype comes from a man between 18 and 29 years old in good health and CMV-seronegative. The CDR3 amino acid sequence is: CAWSGGGAETQYF. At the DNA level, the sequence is TGTGCCTGGAGTGGTGGGGGGGCTGAGACCCAGTACTTC.